This T cell receptor (beta chain) emerged from a study of T cell responses to AZD1222 COVID-19 vaccine. Findings of the study overall: The study found vaccine-associated CD4 TCRs spanning spike, dominant at 160-218 and 743-854. White British ancestry dominated among donors, who included more females, and clonal diversity was possibly underestimated. Baseline testing showed seropositivity in only six AZD1222 recipients. Repertoires were obtained only post-peak T cell response.

With regard to this clone: Its antigen is as yet unknown.

The protocol was immunoSEQ multiplex PCR, while the TCRdb copy is restricted to in-frame clones and leaves out a portion. The data contain 160,000 or so clones, over 80% of them singletons. The CDR3 runs to 13 residues. The V and J ends lost 4 bases and 4 bases, in that order; junction bases with no gene match: 3. Per germline, CDR1 LGHDT and CDR2 YNNKEL (reference sequence). The sample was peripheral blood, taken 28 days after the second dose of the MenACWY control vaccine. The source of this sequence is an adult who received the MenACWY meningococcal vaccine as a control. The V and J genes are TRBV3-1 (or the pseudogene TRBV3-2) and TRBJ1-2; 7 nucleotides agree with TRBD1. Here the CDR3 reads CASSRGQSYGYTF. CDR3 in DNA: TGTGCCAGCAGCCGGGGACAGAGCTATGGCTACACCTTC.